Described below is a single TCR beta chain sequence and its context. The same CDR3 can be traced to other DNA sequences in this sample. The data are from a study of shared clonotypes between healthy human individuals. TCRdb keeps only in-frame clones here, not all; method: immunoSEQ multiplex PCR. The sample shows 1.5 million to 1.9 million clones, 95% to 99% of them seen only once. The germline V gene encodes CDR1 SGHTA and CDR2 FQGNSA. With 2 bases removed from V and 1 base from J, the gap between germline ends came to 5 bases. CDR3 length: 13 residues. The chain is built from TRBV7-2 and TRBJ1-1; no reliable D call. The receptor was derived from a young man in good health. Sequenced input: naive CD4+ T cells sorted from blood. Described subset: CD45RA+ positively selected. The CDR3 region has the DNA TGTGCCAGCAGCTTAAAACGGAACACTGAAGCTTTCTTT. Translated, it gives CASSLKRNTEAFF.